These T cell receptor beta chains were read from a single sample in a study of Graves' ophthalmopathy and Graves' hyperthyroidism. TCRdb processed the multiplex PCR reads anew with MiXCR; each CDR3 protein has one entry. The table includes 400,000 to 450,000 distinct CDR3 sequences, under 25% detected once. The source material was peripheral blood. Every receptor here comes from a woman under 30 with stable Graves' hyperthyroidism. CDR3s include the opening cysteine and the closing phenylalanine or tryptophan. The order of the fields is clone size, V gene, J gene, D gene, CDR3 protein, CDR3 DNA. The D gene is left open where the match is weak. The size field is filled for only some rows; it gives once, few, many or a size class.

>NA|TRBV7-2|TRBJ1-1|NA
CASNAANTEAFF
TGCGCCAGCAATGCAGCCAACACTGAAGCTTTCTTT
>NA|TRBV6-2/TRBV6-3|TRBJ2-7|NA
CASSYLMWGYEQYF
TGTGCCAGCAGTTACCTTATGTGGGGCTACGAGCAGTACTTC
>many|TRBV6-1|TRBJ1-3|NA
CASSADSKNTIYF
TGTGCCAGCAGTGCAGACAGTAAAAACACCATATATTTT
>many|TRBV10-3|TRBJ2-5|NA
CAISGWGAHQEIQYF
TGTGCCATCAGTGGTTGGGGAGCGCATCAAGAGATCCAGTACTTC
>few|TRBV6-1|TRBJ2-2|NA
CASSLSGGPTGELFF
TGTGCCAGCAGTCTATCAGGGGGGCCCACCGGGGAGCTGTTTTTT
>NA|TRBV13|TRBJ2-7|NA
CASSLRPVQEQYF
TGTGCCAGCAGCCTCCGACCCGTACAGGAGCAGTACTTC
>many|TRBV25-1|TRBJ2-7|NA
CASSDQVYEQYF
TGTGCCAGCAGTGACCAGGTATACGAGCAGTACTTC
>NA|TRBV12-5|TRBJ2-5|NA
CASGSQGLAQYF
TGTGCTAGTGGTTCCCAGGGGTTGGCCCAGTACTTC
>NA|TRBV19|TRBJ1-2|NA
CASSAARQFYGYTF
TGTGCCAGTAGTGCCGCGAGACAGTTCTATGGCTACACCTTC
>once|TRBV6-1|TRBJ1-5|NA
CASSEEKPQHF
TGTGCCAGCAGTGAGGAAAAACCCCAGCATTTT
>NA|TRBV28|TRBJ2-7|NA
CASSPAGTEMEQYF
TGTGCCAGCAGTCCCGCCGGGACGGAGATGGAGCAGTACTTC
>many|TRBV12-3/TRBV12-4|TRBJ1-6|NA
CASSPSSYNSPLHF
TGTGCCAGCAGCCCAAGCTCCTATAATTCACCCCTCCACTTT
>NA|TRBV7-8|TRBJ2-2|NA
CASYLTGNTGELFF
TGTGCCAGCTACCTGACAGGGAACACCGGGGAGCTGTTTTTT
>many|TRBV5-5|TRBJ2-7|NA
CASSLRVPNYEQYF
TGTGCCAGCAGCTTGAGGGTACCCAACTACGAGCAGTACTTC
>few|TRBV11-1|TRBJ2-2|TRBD2
CASSWLAGTNTGELFF
TGTGCCAGCAGCTGGTTAGCGGGGACGAACACCGGGGAGCTGTTTTTT
>many|TRBV7-2|TRBJ1-1|NA
CASSPPTDIMNTEAFF
TGTGCCAGCAGCCCTCCAACAGATATAATGAACACTGAAGCTTTCTTT
>many|TRBV5-1|TRBJ2-6|NA
CASSFGPYGANVLTF
TGCGCCAGCAGCTTCGGGCCGTATGGGGCCAACGTCCTGACTTTC
>many|TRBV4-1|TRBJ2-7|NA
CASSPTVSYEQYF
TGCGCCAGCAGCCCGACCGTGTCCTACGAGCAGTACTTC
>few|TRBV28|TRBJ2-7|TRBD1
CASIGDSSYEQYF
TGTGCCAGCATCGGGGACAGCTCCTACGAGCAGTACTTC
>many|TRBV2|TRBJ2-7|NA
CASSVDRSTYEQYF
TGTGCCAGCAGTGTTGATAGATCCACCTACGAGCAGTACTTC
>NA|TRBV6-1|TRBJ2-2|NA
CASRKLPGHNPGELFF
TGTGCCAGCAGAAAGCTTCCGGGCCATAACCCCGGGGAGCTGTTTTTT
>many|TRBV6-1|TRBJ1-1|NA
CASRMAGTEAFF
TGTGCCAGCCGGATGGCAGGAACTGAAGCTTTCTTT
>many|TRBV20-1|TRBJ1-6|TRBD1
CSARAGQGANSPLHF
TGCAGTGCTAGAGCGGGACAGGGGGCGAATTCACCCCTCCACTTT
>many|TRBV5-1|TRBJ1-2|NA
CASSGGASGYTF
TGCGCCAGCAGCGGGGGGGCGTCGGGCTACACCTTC
>many|TRBV15|TRBJ2-1|TRBD2
CATSRGEGTSGRNEQFF
TGTGCCACCAGCAGAGGGGAGGGGACTAGCGGGAGAAATGAGCAGTTCTTC
>many|TRBV28|TRBJ2-7|TRBD2
CASRRPSSGRAYEQYF
TGTGCCAGCAGGAGACCCTCTAGCGGGAGGGCCTACGAGCAGTACTTC
>many|TRBV12-3/TRBV12-4|TRBJ2-7|TRBD2
CASRRTSGGPYEQYF
TGTGCCAGCAGGAGAACTAGCGGCGGACCCTACGAGCAGTACTTC
>many|TRBV25-1|TRBJ2-5|NA
CASSESKGGGETQYF
TGTGCCAGCAGTGAATCCAAGGGAGGGGGGGAGACCCAGTACTTC
>many|TRBV28|TRBJ2-4|TRBD2
CASSSWTSGGKNIQYF
TGTGCCAGCAGTTCGTGGACTAGCGGGGGAAAAAACATTCAGTACTTC
>many|TRBV10-3|TRBJ2-5|NA
CAISRQTQETQYF
TGTGCCATCAGCCGCCAGACTCAAGAGACCCAGTACTTC
>many|TRBV20-1|TRBJ2-7|TRBD2
CSQTGTSGRESYEQYF
TGCAGTCAGACCGGGACTAGCGGGAGGGAGAGCTACGAGCAGTACTTC
>many|TRBV7-9|TRBJ2-5|NA
CASSLFGGDKETQYF
TGTGCCAGCAGCTTATTCGGAGGGGACAAGGAGACCCAGTACTTC
>NA|TRBV12-3/TRBV12-4|TRBJ1-1|NA
CASSRTVTEAFF
TGTGCCAGCAGTAGGACAGTCACTGAAGCTTTCTTT
>NA|TRBV12-3/TRBV12-4|TRBJ2-5|NA
CASSSWETRYF
TGTGCCAGCAGCTCCTGGGAGACCCGGTACTTC
>many|TRBV6-2/TRBV6-3|TRBJ1-2|TRBD1
CANLGPGQGAFLDGYTF
TGTGCCAACCTCGGTCCGGGACAGGGGGCTTTTCTGGATGGCTACACCTTC
>many|TRBV12-3/TRBV12-4|TRBJ1-1|TRBD1
CASSPDRGETEAFF
TGTGCCAGCAGCCCGGACAGGGGAGAAACTGAAGCTTTCTTT
>NA|TRBV27|TRBJ2-7|NA
CASSLVSEGEHEQYF
TGTGCCAGCAGTTTGGTGAGCGAAGGGGAACACGAGCAGTACTTC
>many|TRBV7-2|TRBJ1-2|TRBD1
CASSDTGGAGYGYTF
TGTGCCAGCAGCGATACAGGGGGCGCGGGCTATGGCTACACCTTC
>many|TRBV12-3/TRBV12-4|TRBJ1-2|NA
CASSANDRFYGYTF
TGTGCCAGCAGCGCCAATGACCGGTTCTATGGCTACACCTTC
>many|TRBV6-1|TRBJ1-3|NA
CASGLQGSGNTIYF
TGTGCCAGCGGACTACAGGGCTCTGGAAACACCATATATTTT
>few|TRBV5-1|TRBJ2-5|NA
CASSFSPTQRETQYF
TGCGCCAGCAGCTTTAGCCCGACCCAGAGAGAGACCCAGTACTTC
>NA|TRBV20-1|TRBJ1-2|TRBD1
CSAPTGHGYTF
TGCAGTGCTCCGACAGGGCATGGCTACACCTTC
>many|TRBV6-5|TRBJ2-7|NA
CASSYSGSYEQYF
TGTGCCAGCAGTTACAGCGGCTCCTACGAGCAGTACTTC
>NA|TRBV30|TRBJ2-5|NA
CAWSYTGTQYF
TGTGCCTGGAGTTATACAGGGACCCAGTACTTC
>NA|TRBV2|TRBJ2-7|NA
CASSELETYEQYF
TGTGCCAGCAGTGAGCTGGAAACCTACGAGCAGTACTTC
>NA|TRBV6-2/TRBV6-3|TRBJ2-7|TRBD1
CASSSRDRDKFLSYEQYF
TGTGCCAGCAGTTCCCGGGACAGGGACAAGTTCCTCTCCTACGAGCAGTACTTC
>many|TRBV20-1|TRBJ1-1|NA
CSARPNPRVTGWWNTEAFF
TGCAGTGCTAGACCAAACCCTAGGGTCACGGGATGGTGGAACACTGAAGCTTTCTTT
>many|TRBV19|TRBJ1-2|NA
CASSMSRQAAYGYTF
TGTGCCAGTAGTATGAGCCGGCAGGCCGCTTATGGCTACACCTTC
>many|TRBV7-9|TRBJ1-6|TRBD1
CATSGLGRGHSPLHF
TGTGCCACTAGTGGACTGGGCAGGGGGCATTCACCCCTCCACTTT
>NA|TRBV4-2|TRBJ2-7|TRBD2
CASSQDRLAGGEQYF
TGTGCCAGCAGCCAAGATAGGCTAGCGGGAGGCGAGCAGTACTTC
>many|TRBV7-6|TRBJ2-7|TRBD2
CASSLAPSGRHEQYF
TGTGCCAGCAGCTTAGCGCCTAGCGGGAGACACGAGCAGTACTTC
>many|TRBV20-1|TRBJ1-1|NA
CSAIQGTEAFF
TGCAGTGCTATACAGGGCACTGAAGCTTTCTTT
>few|TRBV5-1|TRBJ1-1|NA
CASSLQGGSPTEAFF
TGCGCCAGCAGCTTGCAGGGTGGGTCTCCGACTGAAGCTTTCTTT
>many|TRBV28|TRBJ2-3|NA
CASSLRRRASTDTQYF
TGTGCCAGCAGTTTAAGGAGGAGGGCTAGCACAGATACGCAGTATTTT
>many|TRBV7-8|TRBJ2-5|NA
CASSANLGRGETQYF
TGTGCCAGCAGCGCTAACCTCGGACGCGGAGAGACCCAGTACTTC
>NA|TRBV6-2/TRBV6-3|TRBJ1-1|NA
CASSYRRRTEAFF
TGTGCCAGCAGTTACCGTCGGCGCACTGAAGCTTTCTTT
>many|TRBV12-3/TRBV12-4|TRBJ2-7|NA
CASRARRRGGVTSYEQYF
TGTGCCAGCAGGGCCCGGCGAAGGGGGGGCGTAACTTCCTACGAGCAGTACTTC
>NA|TRBV20-1|TRBJ2-2|NA
CSGLINTGELFF
TGCAGCGGTCTTATTAACACCGGGGAGCTGTTTTTT